This T cell receptor (beta chain) derives from a study of glioma-infiltrating T cells after dendritic cell vaccination. About the study: Monocyte-derived dendritic cells, cultured seven days with IL-4 and GM-CSF, were pulsed with autologous tumor lysate.

TCRB CDR3 was amplified from 2 ug genomic DNA or less. Some clones are missing from TCRdb's copy, which holds only in-frame ones; the method was immunoSEQ multiplex PCR. The sample lists approximately 91,000 clones; 75% to 90% were seen once. Documented time point: after dendritic cell vaccination, including at tumor progression/relapse. Isocitrate dehydrogenase mutation was absent in all glioblastoma patients. PBMC sampling occurred before vaccination, two weeks after the third dose, and at progression. V was cut by 2 bases and J by 0 bases, with 13 bases left in between. Germline assignment: CDR1 SGHVS and CDR2 FNYEAQ. This CDR3 region has 16 residues.

Sequencing used blood, obtained after dendritic cell vaccination. V gene TRBV7-6 combines with J gene TRBJ2-5; tentatively, D is TRBD2 (6 bases). This sequence originates from a human donor with glioblastoma. For the CDR3, the DNA is TGTGCCAGCAGCTTATACCCTAGCGCGTACCAAGAGACCCAGTACTTC. It specifies CASSLYPSAYQETQYF.